This T cell receptor (beta chain) is drawn from a study of blood T cell repertoires in acute mononucleosis (TCRdb year 2020). For the wider study: To capture the memory response, convalescent samples were obtained between 5 and 8 months after the acute presentation. The mean blood EBV load was 3.8 log10 genome copies per million B cells in acute infection and about 2.5 at convalescence.

In its sample, this clone was seen many times. It has no much larger one-base neighbor in the sample; base qualities were not kept. For TCR profiling, total RNA from at least 9,000 sorted tetramer+ CD8 T cells was reverse transcribed into cDNA. CDR3 regions were PCR-amplified with primers annealing to V and J regions, and unique molecular identifiers were added to track templates. TCRalpha and TCRbeta chains were profiled using the immunoSEQ platform, including its sequencing and error-correction standards. The paper's data handling went like this. Clonal copy numbers were corrected for sequencing and PCR errors, and CDR3s were defined per IMGT conventions. Analysis was limited to productive rearrangements and used immunoSEQ Analyzer versions 2.0 and 3.0, and gene-pairing frequencies were further processed in Microsoft Excel. Circos plots were used to visualize V-J pairings, and MEME together with a custom motifSearch program was used to find CDR3 motifs. The OLGA algorithm was used to calculate the probability of generation of TCR sequences. Clonotypes seen at both visits were called persistent; those seen only acutely were nonpersistent; those seen only at convalescence were de novo. An amino acid clonotype used by more than one donor was defined as a public TCR. TCRdb obtained this table from immuneACCESS and retained in-frame rearrangements with V and J assigned. These tables miss some clones; where compared with another copy, unresolved V genes account for less than half of the shortfall, and the remainder is unexplained. V, J and clone size are taken as reported in that table, and D and trimming were inferred from the DNA itself. The sample includes more than 1,500 clones, with over 20% observed a single time. Jointly, the top ten make up 25% to 30% of the sample.

Results and caveats for the whole study, not just this receptor: With just a few donors in the cohort, the group averages were based on very few individuals. In TCR repertoire selection for BRLF1 (YVL-BR), TCRalpha CDR3 motifs had a dominant role, while TCRbeta had a minimal role. Although only 7% to 9% of unique acute clonotypes carried over into convalescence, these persisting clonotypes made up most of the response, and the remainder were seemingly replaced by new, diverse de novo clonotypes. Because only a fraction of each donor's blood was analyzed, sampling error might partly explain the low overlap between acute and convalescent clonotypes.

Including cysteine and phenylalanine, the CDR3 has 16 amino acids. The kept DNA is CDR3 alone, 48 bases in frame from the first base. Trimming removed 5 bases from V and 5 bases from J; the gene matches leave 11 bases unexplained. CDR1 SEHNR and CDR2 FQNEAQ were looked up in the germline V gene (reference sequence). According to the study, the label for this sample's time point signals: convalescence about 6 months (5-8 months) after acute presentation (visit 7). CD8 T cell responses to two immunodominant EBV epitopes, BRLF1 109 (YVL-BR) and BMLF1 280 (GLC-BM), were tracked in the study over primary infection. Primary EBV infection was taken to be indicated by a positive serum heterophile antibody test and EBV viral capsid antigen-specific IgM. Total CD8 T cells were first enriched from PBMCs by magnetic positive selection (MACS). A FACSAria III was used to sort live CD3+ CD8+ tetramer+ cells to over 90% purity. Cell sorting used a PE-conjugated tetramer carrying the BRLF1 109-117 peptide. After tetramer sorting, TCR repertoires of EBV epitope-specific CD8 T cells were deep-sequenced directly ex vivo at acute infection and at convalescence. A few people aged about 18 to 30 with clinical acute infectious mononucleosis and laboratory evidence of primary EBV infection were used as donors. Heparinized peripheral blood was collected when donors presented clinically with mononucleosis symptoms and again about 6 months afterward. Ficoll-Paque density gradient centrifugation was used to isolate PBMCs.

This sequence uses TRBV7-9 and TRBJ2-7; 11 nucleotides in the junction match TRBD2. The starting material was EBV YVL epitope tetramer+ CD8+ T cells sorted from PBMCs, obtained during convalescence from infectious mononucleosis. According to the study, the label for this sample's cell subset or site signals: CD8 T cells binding a tetramer with EBV BRLF1 109-117 peptide (YVL-BR). The receptor was isolated from a woman aged 18-29 years with infectious mononucleosis caused by EBV. The nucleotide sequence is TGTGCCAGCAGCACCCATAGCGGGAGGGCCGTCCACGAGCAGTACTTC. This encodes CASSTHSGRAVHEQYF.